This TCR beta chain was observed in a study of CXCR3-negative and CXCR3-positive naive CD8 T cells. Germline CDR1 reads SEHNR; CDR2 reads FQNEAQ (reference sequence). This CDR3 region has 16 residues. 5' RACE that incorporated UMI labels was used to prepare the TRB cDNA libraries. TCRdb re-called the 5' RACE reads and gives one entry per CDR3 protein, without DNA. The sample table sets out some 130,000 distinct CDR3 sequences. This sequence originates from a human donor in good health. Some clones in this sample may be carry-over from other donors' samples. The chain recombines TRBV7-9 with TRBJ2-1; TCRdb outputs TRBD2, but without DNA this stays unchecked. The sequencing input was naive CXCR3- CD8+ T cells from blood. Subset indicated: CD45RO-CCR7+CD27+CD95- naive CD8+ T cells lacking CXCR3 (TNR3-). The CDR3 spells CASSSSGLAGHNEQFF.